Reported below is one TCR beta chain. Its target is unknown. The data were obtained in a study of CD8 T cells in ankylosing spondylitis. Quantitative molecular-barcoded 5'-RACE generated the TCR beta libraries. Using its own MiXCR run on the 5' RACE reads, TCRdb lists one record per CDR3 protein. The sample includes 150,000 to 200,000 distinct CDR3 sequences, approximately 10% of them seen just once. Whole-study findings and limits: Earlier reports found some motif variants in synovial fluid and blood in reactive arthritis. Clones linked to the disease showed a CD8+ phenotype. They occurred at relatively low frequencies in peripheral blood. Matched ankylosing spondylitis synovial fluid reportedly showed significant enrichment of disease-linked clones.

The J segment lost 5 bases and the V segment lost 3 bases, leaving 4 bases of the junction unmatched. This CDR3 contains 13 residues. The chain carries TRBV12-3 or TRBV12-4 and TRBJ2-7; TRBD2 matches at 7 bases. The specimen was blood, either unsorted or a sorted T cell fraction (not recorded which). The source is a female donor with ankylosing spondylitis or in good health (not recorded which). For the CDR3, the DNA is TGTGCCAGCAGTTTGGGGAGGGTCAACGAGCAGTACTTC. It encodes CASSLGRVNEQYF.